Sequencing of this T cell receptor (beta chain) was carried out in a study of cytomegalovirus exposure and HLA in healthy donors. Study summary: Within an early data release were about 85 million unique TCRs drawn from HLA-typed donors. Findings and limits, study-wide: When analyzed later, a missense DCLRE1C variant was found to be linked to TCR beta V- and J-gene trimming. High specificity and sensitivity for cytomegalovirus status were reported for the classifier. For presence/absence analyses, sequencing depth was assumed to be roughly uniform across donors.

In regard to this clone: Its antigen remains unidentified.

The J segment lost 7 bases and the V segment lost 4 bases, leaving 4 bases of the junction unmatched. This CDR3 is built from 14 residues. Per germline, CDR1 SEHNR and CDR2 FQNEAQ (reference sequence). The study ran its PCR with 60 Vbeta and 13 Jbeta primers. Some clones are missing from TCRdb's copy, which holds only in-frame ones; the method was immunoSEQ multiplex PCR. The sample has roughly 110,000 clones, 82% seen once. The receptor comes from a man younger than 40 in good health and CMV-seropositive. The chain couples TRBV7-9 to TRBJ1-6; 7 nucleotides align to TRBD1. Sequencing was carried out using PBMCs. CDR3 region: CASSSGQPNSPLHF. Here the CDR3 DNA reads TGTGCCAGCAGCTCGGGACAGCCGAATTCACCCCTCCACTTT.